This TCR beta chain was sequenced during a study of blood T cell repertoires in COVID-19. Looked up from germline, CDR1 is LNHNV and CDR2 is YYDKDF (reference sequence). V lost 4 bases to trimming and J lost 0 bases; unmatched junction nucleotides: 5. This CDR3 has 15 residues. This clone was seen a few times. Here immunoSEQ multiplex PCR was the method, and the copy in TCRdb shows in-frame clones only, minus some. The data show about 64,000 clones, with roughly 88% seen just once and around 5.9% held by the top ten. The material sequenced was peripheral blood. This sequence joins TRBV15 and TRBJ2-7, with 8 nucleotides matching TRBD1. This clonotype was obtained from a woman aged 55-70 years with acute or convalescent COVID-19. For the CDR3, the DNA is TGTGCCACCAGCACGAGGACAGGGAGCTCCTACGAGCAGTACTTC. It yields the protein CATSTRTGSSYEQYF.